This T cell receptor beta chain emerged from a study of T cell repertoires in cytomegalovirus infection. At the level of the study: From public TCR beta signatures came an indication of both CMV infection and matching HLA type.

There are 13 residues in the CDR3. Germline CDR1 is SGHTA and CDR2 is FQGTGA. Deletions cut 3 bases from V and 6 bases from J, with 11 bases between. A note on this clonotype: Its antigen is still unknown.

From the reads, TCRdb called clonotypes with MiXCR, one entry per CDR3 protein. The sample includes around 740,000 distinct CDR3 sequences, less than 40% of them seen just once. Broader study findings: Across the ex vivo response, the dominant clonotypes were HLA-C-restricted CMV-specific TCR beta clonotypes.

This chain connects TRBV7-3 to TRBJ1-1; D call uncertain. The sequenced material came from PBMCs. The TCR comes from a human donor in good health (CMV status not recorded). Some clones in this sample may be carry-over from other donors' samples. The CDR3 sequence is CASSFQESAEAFF. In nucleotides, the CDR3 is TGTGCCAGCAGCTTCCAGGAGTCCGCTGAAGCTTTCTTT.